This entry concerns a single T cell receptor beta chain. This clonotype was detected ten times or more. Its antigen is unknown. It has no much larger one-base neighbor in the sample; base qualities were not kept. The library was prepared using PCR. Sequencing relied on an Illumina HiSeq 2500. TCR libraries were prepared with molecular barcoding, using unique molecular identifiers to normalize TCRbeta repertoire quantification. The public sequencing data were trimmed at Q25 with fastp and processed into clonotypes with MiXCR by TCRdb, which kept only in-frame beta chains. Rows are unified per CDR3 protein, each entry keeping the most common DNA and genes. This sample has around 380,000 distinct CDR3 sequences in its table, and about a tenth of those were observed once. 4.5% to 6% of the sample is held by the ten biggest clonotypes. This entry belongs to a study of T-cell reconstitution after alpha-beta-depleted transplantation in children (dated by TCRdb to about 2016). In terms of the full investigation: Using TCR repertoire profiling, the study followed T-cell immune reconstitution in a quantitative way in children after TCRalphabeta/CD19-depleted allogeneic hematopoietic cell transplantation.

Looking up the germline V gene yields CDR1 SNHLY and CDR2 FYNNEI. Measured from the cysteine to the phenylalanine, the CDR3 is 13 residues long. The entry retains the CDR3 DNA only, 39 bases that are in frame from base 1. V gives up 8 bases and J gives up 4 bases, and the segment between their germline ends measures 13 bases. The TCR originated in a human donor who donated a stem cell graft to a child with acute myeloid leukemia. The sample in question was PBMCs from the stem cell graft donor, obtained from the stem cell graft. The V and J genes are TRBV2 and TRBJ2-3; the D gene cannot be resolved reliably. The DNA sequence reads TGTGCCAGCTCGTTGGGGTCTGCAGATACGCAGTATTTT. It is translated as CASSLGSADTQYF.